This TCR beta chain was recorded in a study of blood T cell repertoires in COVID-19. Across the study: T cells, B-cell-depleted T cells, or PBMCs supplied cDNA or gDNA.

Germline lookup yields CDR1 SGHTS and CDR2 YDEGEE. The V segment lost 3 bases and the J segment 7 bases; nucleotides outside the gene matches: 8. The CDR3 sequence is 14 residues long. The participants were between about 18 and 100 years old and came from roughly 24 US areas. Clinical history reported by participants formed the basis on which cohorts were assigned. As handled by the study authors: Estimation of nucleated cell counts relied on the amplification of reference gene primers. Produced via immunoSEQ multiplex PCR; TCRdb's table is partial and in-frame only. Clone size and V and J calls were adopted from that table, with D and trimming inferred from the DNA. The sample has about 190,000 clones; about 88% are singletons.

The J gene is TRBJ1-2, the V gene TRBV5-8, with 8 nucleotides matching TRBD1. The TCR sequence derives from a woman aged 40 to 50 in a cohort exposed to, infected with or recovered from COVID-19 (not recorded which). The material sequenced was PBMCs or T cells enriched from blood (not recorded which). The CDR3 sequence: CASSSAFQGAGYTF. DNA of the CDR3: TGTGCCAGCAGCTCAGCATTCCAGGGGGCTGGCTACACCTTC.